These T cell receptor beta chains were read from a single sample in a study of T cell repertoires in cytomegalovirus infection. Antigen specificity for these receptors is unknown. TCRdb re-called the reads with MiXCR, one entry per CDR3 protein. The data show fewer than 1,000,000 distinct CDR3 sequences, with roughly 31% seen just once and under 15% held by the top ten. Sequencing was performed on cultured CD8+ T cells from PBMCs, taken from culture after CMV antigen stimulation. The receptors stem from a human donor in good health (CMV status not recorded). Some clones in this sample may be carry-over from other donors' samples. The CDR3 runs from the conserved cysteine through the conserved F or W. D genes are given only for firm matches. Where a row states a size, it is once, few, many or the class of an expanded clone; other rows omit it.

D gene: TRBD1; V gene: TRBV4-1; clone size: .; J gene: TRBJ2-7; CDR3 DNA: TGCGCCAGCAGCCATGACAGGGGCACCTACGAGCAGTACTTC; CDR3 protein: CASSHDRGTYEQYF
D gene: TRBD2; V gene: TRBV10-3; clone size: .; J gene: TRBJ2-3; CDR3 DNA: TGTGCCATCAGTGAGGCTAGCGGGGGGGCAGATACGCAGTATTTT; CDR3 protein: CAISEASGGADTQYF
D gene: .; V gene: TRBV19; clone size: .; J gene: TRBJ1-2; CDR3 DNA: TGTGCCAGTAGTATAGAATCTGGACATTCGGAAGGCTACACCTTC; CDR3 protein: CASSIESGHSEGYTF
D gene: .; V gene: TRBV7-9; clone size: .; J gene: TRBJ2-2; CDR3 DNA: TGTGCCAGCAACCGACAGGAATCGAACACCGGGGAGCTGTTTTTT; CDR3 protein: CASNRQESNTGELFF
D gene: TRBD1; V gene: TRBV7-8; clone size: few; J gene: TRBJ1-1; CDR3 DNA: TGTGCCAGCAGCTTAGAGGGGGCCCTGGCTTTCTTT; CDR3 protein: CASSLEGALAFF
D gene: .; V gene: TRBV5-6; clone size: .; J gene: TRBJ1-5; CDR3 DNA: TGTGCCAGCAGCTTGAACCCAGGGGTCTATAGCAATCAGCCCCAGCATTTT; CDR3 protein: CASSLNPGVYSNQPQHF
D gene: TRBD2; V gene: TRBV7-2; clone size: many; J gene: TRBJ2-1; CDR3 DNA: TGTGCCAGCAGCCTGGGCTGGGCGGGGGGCCTCGCCAATGAGCAGTTCTTC; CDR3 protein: CASSLGWAGGLANEQFF
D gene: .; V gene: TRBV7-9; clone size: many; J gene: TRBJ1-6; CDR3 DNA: TGTGCCAGCAGCCCCCAGGCGTCCAATTCACCCCTCCACTTT; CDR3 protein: CASSPQASNSPLHF
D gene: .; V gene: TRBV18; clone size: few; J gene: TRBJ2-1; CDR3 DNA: TGTGCCAGCTCACCCCTTGAGGATTACAATGAGCAGTTCTTC; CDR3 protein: CASSPLEDYNEQFF
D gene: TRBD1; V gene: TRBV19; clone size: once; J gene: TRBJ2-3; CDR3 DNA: TGTGCCAGTACCCCGACAGGGTTCACAGATACGCAGTATTTT; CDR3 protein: CASTPTGFTDTQYF
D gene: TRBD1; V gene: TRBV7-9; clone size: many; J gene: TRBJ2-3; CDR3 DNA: TGTGCCAGCAGCCCCCGACAGGGTCCAGATACGCAGTATTTT; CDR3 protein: CASSPRQGPDTQYF
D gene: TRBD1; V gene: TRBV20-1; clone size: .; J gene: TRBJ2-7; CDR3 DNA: TGCAGTGCTAGAGATCAGGGACAGGGTTACGAGCAGTACTTC; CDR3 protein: CSARDQGQGYEQYF
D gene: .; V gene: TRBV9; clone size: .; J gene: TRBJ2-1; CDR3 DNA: TGTGCCAGCAGCGTATCCGGGACGGGAAACAATGAGCAGTTCTTC; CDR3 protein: CASSVSGTGNNEQFF
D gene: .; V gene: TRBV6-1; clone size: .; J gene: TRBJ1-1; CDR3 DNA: TGTGCCAGCAGCCTGGTGGGGGGATGGAACACTGAAGCTTTCTTT; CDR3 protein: CASSLVGGWNTEAFF
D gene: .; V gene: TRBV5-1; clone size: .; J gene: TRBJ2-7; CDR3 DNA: TGCGCCAGCTGGGATGGGGGCGCCTACGAGCAGTACTTC; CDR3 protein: CASWDGGAYEQYF
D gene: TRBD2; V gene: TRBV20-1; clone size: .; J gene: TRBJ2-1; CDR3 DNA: TGCAGTGCTAGAGTTAGCGGGGGCTACAATGAGCAGTTCTTC; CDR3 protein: CSARVSGGYNEQFF
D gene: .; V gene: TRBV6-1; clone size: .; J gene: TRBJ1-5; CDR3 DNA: TGTGCCAGCAGTTCGTGGGGGAATAGCAATCAGCCCCAGCATTTT; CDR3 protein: CASSSWGNSNQPQHF
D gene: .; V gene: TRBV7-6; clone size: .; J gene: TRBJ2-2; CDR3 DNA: TGTGCCAGCAGCCAGGGGGGGTTCGGCGGGGAGCTGTTTTTT; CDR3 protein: CASSQGGFGGELFF
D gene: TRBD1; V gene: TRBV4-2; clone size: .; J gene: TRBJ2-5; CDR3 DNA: TGTGCCAGCAGCCATCTAGGACAGGGTCAAGAGACCCAGTACTTC; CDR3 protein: CASSHLGQGQETQYF
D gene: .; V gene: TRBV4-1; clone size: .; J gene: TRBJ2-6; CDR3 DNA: TGCGCCAGCAGCCAGCGAGACGGGGTTAGGACTGGGGCCAACGTCCTGACTTTC; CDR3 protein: CASSQRDGVRTGANVLTF
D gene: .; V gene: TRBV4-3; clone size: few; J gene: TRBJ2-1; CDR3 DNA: TGCGCCAGCAGCCGACGACATCACACCTACAATGAGCAGTTCTTC; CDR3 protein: CASSRRHHTYNEQFF
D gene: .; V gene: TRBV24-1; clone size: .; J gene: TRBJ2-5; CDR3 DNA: TGTGCCACCAGTGATAACAAAGCCCTACAAGAGACCCAGTACTTC; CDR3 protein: CATSDNKALQETQYF
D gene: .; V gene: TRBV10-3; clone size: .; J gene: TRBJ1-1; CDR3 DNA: TGTGCCATCAGTGAGTGGGGGAGCGCTGAAGCTTTCTTT; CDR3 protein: CAISEWGSAEAFF
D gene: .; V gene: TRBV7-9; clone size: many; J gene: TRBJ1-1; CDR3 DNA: TGTGCCAGCAGCTCCACCCGGGAGCTGAACACTGAAGCTTTCTTT; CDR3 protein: CASSSTRELNTEAFF
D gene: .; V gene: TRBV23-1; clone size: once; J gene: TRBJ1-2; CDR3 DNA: TGCGCCAGCAGTCATCCCCCCTACGACAGATATGGCTACACCTTC; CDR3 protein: CASSHPPYDRYGYTF
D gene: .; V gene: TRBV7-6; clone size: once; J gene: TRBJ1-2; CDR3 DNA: TGTGTCAGCATCCCGGAGAGGTACTATGGCTACACCTTC; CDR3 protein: CVSIPERYYGYTF
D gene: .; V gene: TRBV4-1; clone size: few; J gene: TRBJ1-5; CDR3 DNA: TGCGCCAGCAGCCAAGAACAGGGTAGCCAGCCCCAGCATTTT; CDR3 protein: CASSQEQGSQPQHF
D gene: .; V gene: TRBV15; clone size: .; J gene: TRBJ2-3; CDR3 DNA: TGTGCCACCAGCAGAGATCGGCAGTTCTACCAGTATTTT; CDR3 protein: CATSRDRQFYQYF
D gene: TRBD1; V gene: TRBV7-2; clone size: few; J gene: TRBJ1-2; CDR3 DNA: TGTGCCAGCGCCGGGGGACAGGGGGTCCGGGGCTACACCTTC; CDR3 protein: CASAGGQGVRGYTF
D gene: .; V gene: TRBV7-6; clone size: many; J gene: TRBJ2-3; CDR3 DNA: TGTGCCAGCAGCCCGGGGAGGGGGCCAGATACGCAGTATTTT; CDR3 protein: CASSPGRGPDTQYF
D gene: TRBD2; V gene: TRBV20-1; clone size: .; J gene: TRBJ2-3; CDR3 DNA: TGCAGTGCTAGCCGGCTAGCGGGGGGGCTGTTTAACACAGATACGCAGTATTTT; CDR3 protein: CSASRLAGGLFNTDTQYF
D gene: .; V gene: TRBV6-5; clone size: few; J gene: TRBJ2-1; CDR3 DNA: TGTGCCAGCAGTTACGAGGCGGGGCACAATGAGCAGTTCTTC; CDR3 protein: CASSYEAGHNEQFF
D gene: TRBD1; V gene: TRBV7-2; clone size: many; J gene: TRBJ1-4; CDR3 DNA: TGTGCCAGCAGCTTGACAGGGGTGGAGGAAAAACTGTTTTTT; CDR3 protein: CASSLTGVEEKLFF
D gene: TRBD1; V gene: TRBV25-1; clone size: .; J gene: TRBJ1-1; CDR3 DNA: TGTGCCAGCAGTGACGGGACAGCCGGCGGGGCTTTCTTT; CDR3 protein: CASSDGTAGGAFF
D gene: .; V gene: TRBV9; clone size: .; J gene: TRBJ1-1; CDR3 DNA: TGTGCCAGCAGCGTAGTCAGGGAGCACACTGAAGCTTTCTTT; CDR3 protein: CASSVVREHTEAFF
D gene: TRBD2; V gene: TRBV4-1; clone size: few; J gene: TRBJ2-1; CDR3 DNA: TGCGCCAGCAGCCAACCCCTTAGCGGGGGGGCCCGTCGACATGAGCAGTTCTTC; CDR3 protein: CASSQPLSGGARRHEQFF
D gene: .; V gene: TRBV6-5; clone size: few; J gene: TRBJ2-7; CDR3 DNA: TGTGCCAGCAACCTTTACGAGCAGTACTTC; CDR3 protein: CASNLYEQYF